This T cell receptor (beta chain) derives from a study of OX40 agonist ivuxolimab in advanced cancers. The germline gives CDR1 WNHNN, CDR2 SYGVQD (reference sequence). The CDR3 has 20 residues. After removal of 6 bases from V and 0 bases from J, the junction contained 20 bases not matched to a gene. Clones were read by immunoSEQ multiplex PCR, and TCRdb kept only the in-frame ones, dropping some. Of 9,500 to 10,000 clones listed, around three fifths are singletons. This receptor was taken from an adult with an advanced solid tumor such as melanoma, head and neck, liver or kidney cancer. The gene calls are TRBV10-1 and TRBJ2-3; 8 nucleotides line up with TRBD1. The specimen comprised CD4+ or CD8+ T cells sorted from blood, sampled in a trial of the OX40 agonist ivuxolimab. Here the CDR3 reads CASRANGQGRQPPSTDTQYF. The CDR3 DNA follows: TGCGCCAGCAGAGCGAACGGACAGGGCAGGCAGCCCCCTAGCACAGATACGCAGTATTTT.